This is a list of T cell receptor beta chains from one sample in a study of neurological immune-mediated disorders. One entry per CDR3 protein results from TCRdb running MiXCR on the 5' RACE reads. The sample includes under 80,000 distinct CDR3 sequences, around 5.2% seen only once; the top ten take approximately 2.8%. Sequenced: PBMCs. The source is a woman aged 25 to 39 with multiple sclerosis. The CDR3 runs from the conserved cysteine through the conserved F or W. A D gene is named only where the DNA matches it firmly. Clone size is given for some rows only: seen once, a few or many times, or a class if the clone is expanded.

TRBV12-3/TRBV12-4	-	many	TRBJ2-7	TGTGCCAGCAGTTTTAATGCCTACGAGCAGTACTTC	CASSFNAYEQYF
TRBV7-2	-	many	TRBJ1-3	TGTGCCAGCAGCTTAAATTACAACTCTGGAAACACCATATATTTT	CASSLNYNSGNTIYF
TRBV20-1	TRBD1	many	TRBJ2-7	TGCAGTGCTATCACCCCGGGACAGGGTCGGTACGAGCAGTACTTC	CSAITPGQGRYEQYF
TRBV20-1	-	many	TRBJ2-1	TGCAGCAAACCTTCGTCAGGGACCAATGAGCAGTTCTTC	CSKPSSGTNEQFF
TRBV19	TRBD1	-	TRBJ2-7	TGTGCCAGTAAGACAGGGGGCGATGAGCAGTACTTC	CASKTGGDEQYF
TRBV12-3/TRBV12-4	-	few	TRBJ1-4	TGTGCCAGCAGGACCGGGACCGGTGGTGAAAAACTGTTTTTT	CASRTGTGGEKLFF
TRBV7-2	-	medium-sized	TRBJ2-2	TGTGCCAGCAGCCCCTTCAGTGTCGCGAACACCGGGGAGCTGTTTTTT	CASSPFSVANTGELFF
TRBV5-1	-	many	TRBJ1-6	TGCGCCAGCAGCTTGGCTGTAGTGGGTGATTCACCCCTCCACTTT	CASSLAVVGDSPLHF
TRBV27	TRBD1	few	TRBJ2-1	TGTGCCAGCAGCGGGACAGGCTACGGTGAGCAGTTCTTC	CASSGTGYGEQFF
TRBV7-2	-	many	TRBJ2-7	TGTGCCAGCAGCTTAGCGGACAGACAAAAGTCTTCCCTCTACGAGCAGTACTTC	CASSLADRQKSSLYEQYF
TRBV5-1	TRBD1	many	TRBJ1-2	TGCGCCAGCAGCTCGACAGGGAACGGCTATGGCTACACCTTC	CASSSTGNGYGYTF
TRBV12-3/TRBV12-4	-	many	TRBJ2-1	TGTGCCAGCAGTTTTGGGCAGACATACAATGAGCAGTTCTTC	CASSFGQTYNEQFF
TRBV20-1	-	medium-sized	TRBJ2-3	TGCAGTGCGGTGGGGGGAGGCACAGATACGCAGTATTTT	CSAVGGGTDTQYF
TRBV5-1	-	many	TRBJ1-1	TGCGCCAGCAGCCCTGCACCGGGCACTGAAGCTTTCTTT	CASSPAPGTEAFF
TRBV5-1	-	-	TRBJ1-1	TGCGCCAGCAGCTCGGGCGGTTGGGGTGTGGACACTGAAGCTTTCTTT	CASSSGGWGVDTEAFF
TRBV13	-	few	TRBJ1-1	TGTGCCAGCTCCCCCGCGGGCACTGAAGCTTTCTTT	CASSPAGTEAFF
TRBV6-6	-	many	TRBJ2-3	TGTGCCAGCAGACTGACACAAAGCACAGATACGCAGTATTTT	CASRLTQSTDTQYF
TRBV7-2	TRBD2	many	TRBJ2-7	TGTGCCAGCAATCTAGCGGGGGGCCTTGGCGAGCAGTACTTC	CASNLAGGLGEQYF
TRBV10-3	-	-	TRBJ2-7	TGTGCCATCAGTGATAGGCGCGGGGCATACTCCTACGAGCAGTACTTC	CAISDRRGAYSYEQYF
TRBV28	-	many	TRBJ2-5	TGTGCCAGCAGAGGGGGAGGGGAGACCCAGTACTTC	CASRGGGETQYF
TRBV10-1	-	many	TRBJ1-1	TGCGCCAGCAGTGGGGAGTTGAACACTGAAGCTTTCTTT	CASSGELNTEAFF
TRBV5-1	-	many	TRBJ2-2	TGCGCCAGCAGCTCTACAGGGCGGAACACCGGGGAGCTGTTTTTT	CASSSTGRNTGELFF
TRBV7-2	-	many	TRBJ1-5	TGTGCCAGCAGCTCAGTGGGCAATCAGCCCCAGCATTTT	CASSSVGNQPQHF
TRBV10-3	-	many	TRBJ2-3	TGTGCCATCAGTGAGCCGGATACGCAGTATTTT	CAISEPDTQYF
TRBV5-6	-	many	TRBJ2-1	TGTGCCAGCAGCGCAAGATACAATGAGCAGTTCTTC	CASSARYNEQFF
TRBV20-1	TRBD2	few	TRBJ2-3	TGCAGTGCTAGGAGCGGGGGCCGCACAGATACGCAGTATTTT	CSARSGGRTDTQYF
TRBV3-1	TRBD1	-	TRBJ2-7	TGTGCCAGCAGCTCTTCGGACAGGCCCTACGAGCAGTACTTC	CASSSSDRPYEQYF
TRBV6-2/TRBV6-3	-	many	TRBJ1-5	TGTGCCAGCAGTCGGGGGGGTAGCAATCAGCCCCAGCATTTT	CASSRGGSNQPQHF